Presented here are 3 T cell receptor beta chains from one specimen sequenced in a study of blood T cell repertoires in COVID-19. Profiling relied on immunoSEQ multiplex PCR, and the TCRdb table lists in-frame clones only, not all of them. The sample includes approximately 91,000 clones, approximately 80% of them seen just once. The sequenced sample was peripheral blood. The source of these receptors is a woman of 80 years or more with acute or convalescent COVID-19.

The chain recombines TRBV7-9 with TRBJ2-2, with unresolved D. V dropped 2 bases and J dropped 7 bases, with 5 bases sitting between them. Per the germline V gene, CDR1 is SEHNR and CDR2 is FQNEAQ (reference sequence). There are 12 residues in the CDR3. In nucleotides, the CDR3 is TGTGCCAGCAGCTTAAGCGACGGGGAGCTGTTTTTT. This codes for CASSLSDGELFF.

In this sample, this clone turned up a few times. J is TRBJ1-2 and V is TRBV5-1, with 10 bases fitting TRBD1. J was trimmed by 4 bases and V by 0 bases; bases with no gene match: 6. Germline assignment: CDR1 SGHRS and CDR2 YFSETQ. The CDR3 loop spans 16 amino acids. The CDR3 sequence is CASSLEPGQGSYGYTF. The CDR3 DNA is TGCGCCAGCAGCTTGGAACCGGGACAGGGGTCCTATGGCTACACCTTC.

This chain connects TRBV7-2 to TRBJ2-3; 9 nucleotides agree with TRBD1. The CDR3 has 15 amino acids. V lost 4 bases, J lost 3 bases, and 5 bases stayed unmatched. From germline, CDR1 is SGHTA and CDR2 FQGNSA. CDR3 loop: CASSSGTGLTDTQYF. Here the CDR3 DNA reads TGTGCCAGCAGCTCCGGGACAGGGTTAACAGATACGCAGTATTTT. The full variable domain, with the rest looked up from reference TRBV7-2 and TRBJ2-3, is GAGVSQSPSNKVTEKGKDVELRCDPISGHTALYWYRQSLGQGLEFLIYFQGNSAPDKSGLPSDRFSAERTGGSVSTLTIQRTQQEDSAVYLCASSSGTGLTDTQYFGPGTRLTVL.